This T cell receptor beta chain originates from a study of CD8+ T cells in alopecia areata. Study overall: A regimen of oral tofacitinib, 5 to 10 mg twice daily, was given to treated patients.

Study results and caveats: Relative to normal scalp, lesional scalp, especially alopecia totalis/universalis, showed higher clonality. Among the top 100, expanded CD8+ clones were significantly decreased by tofacitinib, as was scalp clonality.

Regarding treatment: oral pan-JAK inhibitor, 5-10 mg twice daily. Researchers took lesional scalp punch biopsies and peripheral blood from people who were alopecia areata patients. Trimming took off 0 bases at V and 3 bases at J, with 10 bases between the two ends. There are 14 residues in the CDR3. Germline V gene lookup returns CDR1 SGHDT and CDR2 YYEEEE. Details on this clone: Its matching antigen is unknown.

cDNA reverse transcribed from extracted RNA served as the sequencing template. Generated by immunoSEQ multiplex PCR, the TCRdb table keeps only in-frame clones and is missing some. The table lists 130,000 to 150,000 clones, around four fifths of them singletons. The rearrangement links TRBV5-6 to TRBJ2-7; the D gene is possibly TRBD1 (6 bases). The sequencing here drew on CD8+ T cells sorted from blood, taken at week 4, from a patient treated with tofacitinib. The source of this sequence is a human donor with alopecia areata. The CDR3 DNA reads as TGTGCCAGCAGCTTGGGGCAGGGGATCTACGAGCAGTACTTC. This gives the protein CASSLGQGIYEQYF.